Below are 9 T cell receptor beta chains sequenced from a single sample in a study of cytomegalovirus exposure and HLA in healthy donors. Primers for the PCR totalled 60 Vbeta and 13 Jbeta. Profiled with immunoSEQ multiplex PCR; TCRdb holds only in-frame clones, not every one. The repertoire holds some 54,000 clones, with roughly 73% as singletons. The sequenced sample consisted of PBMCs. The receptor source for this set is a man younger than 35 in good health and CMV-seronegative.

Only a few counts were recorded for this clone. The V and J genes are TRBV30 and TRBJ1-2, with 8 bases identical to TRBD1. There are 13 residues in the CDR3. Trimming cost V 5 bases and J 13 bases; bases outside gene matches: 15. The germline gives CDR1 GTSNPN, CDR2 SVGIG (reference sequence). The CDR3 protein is CAWAMTGVLSLTF. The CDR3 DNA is TGTGCCTGGGCGATGACAGGGGTCTTATCTCTCACCTTC.

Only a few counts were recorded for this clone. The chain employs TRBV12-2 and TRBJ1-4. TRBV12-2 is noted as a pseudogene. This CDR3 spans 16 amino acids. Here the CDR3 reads CASRLAWGGIREKLFF. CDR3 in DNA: TGTGCAAGTCGCTTAGCTTGGGGGGGGATTAGAGAAAAACTGTTTTTT.

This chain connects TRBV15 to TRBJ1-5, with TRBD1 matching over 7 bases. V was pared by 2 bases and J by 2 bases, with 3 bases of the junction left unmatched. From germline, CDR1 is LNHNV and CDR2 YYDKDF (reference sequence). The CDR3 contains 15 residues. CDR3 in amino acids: CATSRQGVGNQPQHF. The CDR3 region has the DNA TGTGCCACCAGCAGACAGGGGGTCGGCAATCAGCCCCAGCATTTT. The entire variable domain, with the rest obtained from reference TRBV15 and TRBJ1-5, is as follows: DAMVIQNPRYQVTQFGKPVTLSCSQTLNHNVMYWYQQKSSQAPKLLFHYYDKDFNNEADTPDNFQSRRPNTSFCFLDIRSPGLGDTAMYLCATSRQGVGNQPQHFGDGTRLSIL.

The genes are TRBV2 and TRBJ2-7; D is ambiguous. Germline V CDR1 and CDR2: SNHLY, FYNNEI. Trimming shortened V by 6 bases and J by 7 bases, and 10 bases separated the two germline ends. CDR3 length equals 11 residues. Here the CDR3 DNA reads TGTGCCAGCAGGGCCCTCCTGGAGCAGTACTTC. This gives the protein CASRALLEQYF. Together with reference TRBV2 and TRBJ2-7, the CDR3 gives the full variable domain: EPEVTQTPSHQVTQMGQEVILRCVPISNHLYFYWYRQILGQKVEFLVSFYNNEISEKSEIFDDQFSVERPDGSNFTLKIRSTKLEDSAMYFCASRALLEQYFGPGTRLTVT.

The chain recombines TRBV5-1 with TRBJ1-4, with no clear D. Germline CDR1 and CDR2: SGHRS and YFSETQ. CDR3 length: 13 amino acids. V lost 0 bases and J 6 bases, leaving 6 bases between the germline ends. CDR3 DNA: TGCGCCAGCAGCTTGGCGGTAGATGAAAAACTGTTTTTT. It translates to CASSLAVDEKLFF.

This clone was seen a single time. The CDR3 bases are TGTGCCAGCAGCTTAGAGGGGGCGACTAACACTGAAGCTTTCTTT. Its protein product is CASSLEGATNTEAFF. The V and J genes are TRBV7-2 and TRBJ1-1, with TRBD1 identical over 7 bases. V was clipped by 1 base and J by 2 bases; unmatched bases: 4. Per germline, CDR1 SGHTA and CDR2 FQGNSA. There are 15 residues in the CDR3.

The CDR3 is CASSRAGQDYGYTF. CDR3 DNA: TGTGCCAGCTCGCGGGCGGGACAGGACTATGGCTACACCTTC. The chain uses TRBV18 and TRBJ1-2; 8 bases agree with TRBD1. CDR1 and CDR2 from the germline V gene are KGHSH and LQKENI. V trimming: 6 bases; J trimming: 3 bases; junction bases outside the gene matches: 6. CDR3 size: 14 residues. Filled out from reference TRBV18 and TRBJ1-2, the complete variable domain reads NAGVMQNPRHLVRRRGQEARLRCSPMKGHSHVYWYRQLPEEGLKFMVYLQKENIIDESGMPKERFSAEFPKEGPSILRIQQVVRGDSAAYFCASSRAGQDYGYTFGSGTRLTVV.

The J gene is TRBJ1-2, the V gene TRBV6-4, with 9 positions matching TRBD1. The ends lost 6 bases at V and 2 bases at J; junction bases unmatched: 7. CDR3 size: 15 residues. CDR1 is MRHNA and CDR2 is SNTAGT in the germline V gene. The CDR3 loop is CASSAYRGPNYGYTF. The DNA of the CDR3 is TGTGCCAGCAGCGCATACAGGGGGCCCAACTATGGCTACACCTTC.

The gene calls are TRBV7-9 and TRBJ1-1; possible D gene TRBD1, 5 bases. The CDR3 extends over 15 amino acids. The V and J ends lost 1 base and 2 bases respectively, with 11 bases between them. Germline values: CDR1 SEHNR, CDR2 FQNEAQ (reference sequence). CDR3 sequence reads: CASSLVRQLNTEAFF. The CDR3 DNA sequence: TGTGCCAGCAGCTTAGTTAGACAGCTCAACACTGAAGCTTTCTTT.